This entry lists 9 T cell receptor beta chains sequenced from one sample in a study of siplizumab effects on memory and regulatory T cells. Using immunoSEQ multiplex PCR, the repertoire was profiled, and TCRdb retains in-frame clones only, with some absent. The table includes approximately 100,000 clones, about 90% detected once. The specimen was non-Treg CD4+ T cells sorted from blood. The receptors here all came from a human donor in good health.

CDR3 in amino acids: CASSRWDRDSYEQYF. The CDR3 nucleotides read TGCGCCAGCAGCAGATGGGACAGAGACTCCTACGAGCAGTACTTC. The chain couples TRBV5-1 to TRBJ2-7, with TRBD1 matching 7 bases. The CDR3 has 15 amino acids. V was clipped by 4 bases and J by 0 bases; unmatched bases: 7. Germline V gene data show CDR1 as SGHRS and CDR2 as YFSETQ.

J is TRBJ2-2 and V is TRBV28, with a weak D call TRBD2 (6 bases). The CDR3 contains 13 residues. CDR1 and CDR2 from the germline V gene are MDHEN and SYDVKM. V lost 11 bases to trimming and J lost 1 base, with 11 bases between them. The CDR3 protein is CASSSGNTGELFF. CDR3 in DNA: TGTGCCTCAAGTAGCGGGAACACCGGGGAGCTGTTTTTT.

The chain has TRBV25-1 and TRBJ1-1, with D possibly being TRBD1 (5 bases). Per germline, CDR1 MGHDK and CDR2 SYGVNS. The CDR3 is made up of 16 amino acids. V lost 6 bases to trimming and J lost 1 base, with 18 bases between them. The CDR3: CASRARDGKGNTEAFF. The DNA for the CDR3 is TGTGCCAGCAGGGCCCGGGACGGTAAAGGGAACACTGAAGCTTTCTTT. The full variable domain, rest sourced from reference TRBV25-1 and TRBJ1-1, is EADIYQTPRYLVIGTGKKITLECSQTMGHDKMYWYQQDPGMELHLIHYSYGVNSTEKGDLSSESTVSRIRTEHFPLTLESARPSHTSQYLCASRARDGKGNTEAFFGQGTRLTVV.

The J gene is TRBJ1-1, the V gene TRBV7-9, with a possible D match to TRBD1 (5 bases). Trimming pared 1 base from V and 0 bases from J, leaving 6 bases between. Germline V gives CDR1 SEHNR, CDR2 FQNEAQ (reference sequence). CDR3 length equals 14 residues. CDR3 in DNA: TGTGCCAGCAGCTTAGGGGGCATGAACACTGAAGCTTTCTTT. Translation: CASSLGGMNTEAFF. The whole variable domain, remainder taken from reference TRBV7-9 and TRBJ1-1, is DTGVSQNPRHKITKRGQNVTFRCDPISEHNRLYWYRQTLGQGPEFLTYFQNEAQLEKSRLLSDRFSAERPKGSFSTLEIQRTEQGDSAMYLCASSLGGMNTEAFFGQGTRLTVV.

The chain joins TRBV6-1 to TRBJ2-7, with 8 nucleotides matching TRBD1. Germline V CDR1 and CDR2: MNHNS, SASEGT. V gave up 4 bases and J gave up 0 bases; unmatched junction bases: 5. The CDR3 runs 15 residues. CDR3 DNA sequence: TGTGCCAGCAGTGGACTCAGGGGGCTCTCCTACGAGCAGTACTTC. It encodes CASSGLRGLSYEQYF.

V usage is TRBV5-8 and J usage is TRBJ2-1; 10 bases are shared with TRBD1. This CDR3 spans 20 amino acids. The V segment lost 1 base and the J segment 5 bases; nucleotides outside the gene matches: 18. Germline V CDR1 and CDR2: SGHTS, YDEGEE. The CDR3 region has the DNA TGTGCCAGCAGCTTGACCGGGACAGGGGTCGCTGGGGGTGGGAACAATGAGCAGTTCTTC. Protein product: CASSLTGTGVAGGGNNEQFF.

The chain couples TRBV19 to TRBJ2-1; 11 bases agree with TRBD1. V dropped 6 bases and J dropped 7; count of bases not matched to a gene: 8. Germline CDR1 is LNHDA and CDR2 is SQIVND (reference sequence). This CDR3 is built from 15 residues. The CDR3 DNA sequence: TGTGCCAGTAGCCTCGGACAGGGGGCGAGAAATGAGCAGTTCTTC. It specifies CASSLGQGARNEQFF.

The V call is TRBV18, the J call TRBJ1-2; 7 bases align to TRBD1. The CDR3 has 16 amino acids. With 2 bases clipped from V and 8 bases from J, the junction kept 14 bases outside the gene matches. Germline CDR1 is KGHSH and CDR2 is LQKENI. CDR3 sequence reads: CASSPIIGQAIEGYTF. DNA of the CDR3: TGTGCCAGCTCACCAATAATAGGACAGGCGATCGAAGGCTACACCTTC.

This clone was seen more than once but under ten times. The chain recombines TRBV18 with TRBJ1-1; 8 bases map to TRBD1. Germline CDR1 and CDR2: KGHSH and LQKENI. This CDR3 is built from 13 residues. Trimming took 6 bases from V and 3 from J; bases not matched to a gene: 3. The CDR3 DNA sequence: TGTGCCAGCTCGCAGGGGGCCGACACTGAAGCTTTCTTT. This codes for CASSQGADTEAFF.